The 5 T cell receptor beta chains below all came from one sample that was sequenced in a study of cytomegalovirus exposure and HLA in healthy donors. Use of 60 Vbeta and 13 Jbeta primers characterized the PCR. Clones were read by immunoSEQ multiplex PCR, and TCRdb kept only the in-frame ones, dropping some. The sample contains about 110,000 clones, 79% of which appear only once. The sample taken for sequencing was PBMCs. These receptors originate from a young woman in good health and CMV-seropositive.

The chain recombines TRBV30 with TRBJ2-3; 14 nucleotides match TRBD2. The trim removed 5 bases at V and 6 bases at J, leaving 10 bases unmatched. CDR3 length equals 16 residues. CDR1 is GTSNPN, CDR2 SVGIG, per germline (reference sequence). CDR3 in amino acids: CAWSLGLAGGPDTQYF. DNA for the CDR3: TGTGCCTGGTCCCTCGGACTAGCGGGAGGCCCGGATACGCAGTATTTT.

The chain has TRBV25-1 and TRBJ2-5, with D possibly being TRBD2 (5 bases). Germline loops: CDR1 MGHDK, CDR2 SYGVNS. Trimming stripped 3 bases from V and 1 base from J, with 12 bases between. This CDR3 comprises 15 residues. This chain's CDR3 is CASSDRPGFQETQYF. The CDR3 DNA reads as TGTGCCAGCAGTGACCGCCCGGGATTCCAAGAGACCCAGTACTTC.

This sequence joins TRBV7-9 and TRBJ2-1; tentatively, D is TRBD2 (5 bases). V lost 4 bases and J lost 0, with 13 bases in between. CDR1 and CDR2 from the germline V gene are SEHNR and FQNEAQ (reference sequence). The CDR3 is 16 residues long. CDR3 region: CASSSEAGSSYNEQFF. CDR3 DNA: TGTGCCAGCAGCTCTGAGGCTGGGAGCTCCTACAATGAGCAGTTCTTC.

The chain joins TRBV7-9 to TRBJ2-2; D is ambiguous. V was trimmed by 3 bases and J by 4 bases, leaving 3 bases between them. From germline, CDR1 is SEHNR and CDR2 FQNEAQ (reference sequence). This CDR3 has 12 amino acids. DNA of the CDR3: TGTGCCAGCAGCTTCTCCACCGGGGAGCTGTTTTTT. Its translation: CASSFSTGELFF.

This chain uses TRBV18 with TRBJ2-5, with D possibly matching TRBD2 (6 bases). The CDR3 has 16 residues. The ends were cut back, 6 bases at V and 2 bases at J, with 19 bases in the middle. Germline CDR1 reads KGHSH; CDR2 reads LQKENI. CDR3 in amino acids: CASSPTGASLQETQYF. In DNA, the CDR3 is TGTGCCAGCTCCCCCACGGGAGCGTCCCTTCAAGAGACCCAGTACTTC.